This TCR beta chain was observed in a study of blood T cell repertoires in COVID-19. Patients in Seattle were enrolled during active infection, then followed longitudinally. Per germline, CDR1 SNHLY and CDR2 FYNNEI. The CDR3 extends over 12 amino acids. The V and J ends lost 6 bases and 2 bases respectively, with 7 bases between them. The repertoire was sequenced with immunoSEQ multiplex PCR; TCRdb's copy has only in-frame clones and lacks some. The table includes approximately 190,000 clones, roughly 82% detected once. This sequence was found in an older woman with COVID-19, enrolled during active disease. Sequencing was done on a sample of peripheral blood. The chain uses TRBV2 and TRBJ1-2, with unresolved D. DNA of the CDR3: TGTGCCAGCAGGGGCGGGAACTATGGCTACACCTTC. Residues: CASRGGNYGYTF.